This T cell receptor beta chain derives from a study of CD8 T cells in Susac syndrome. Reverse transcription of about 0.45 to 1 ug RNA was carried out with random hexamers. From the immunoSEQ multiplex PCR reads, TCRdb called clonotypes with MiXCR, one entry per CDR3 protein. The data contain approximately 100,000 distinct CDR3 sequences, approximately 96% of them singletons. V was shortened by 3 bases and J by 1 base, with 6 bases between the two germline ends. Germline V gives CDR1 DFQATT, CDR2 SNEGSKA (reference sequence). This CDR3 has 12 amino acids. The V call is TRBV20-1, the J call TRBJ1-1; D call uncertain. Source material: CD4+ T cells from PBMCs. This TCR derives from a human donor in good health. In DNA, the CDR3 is TGCAGTGCTAGTTGGAGGAACACTGAAGCTTTCTTT. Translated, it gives CSASWRNTEAFF.